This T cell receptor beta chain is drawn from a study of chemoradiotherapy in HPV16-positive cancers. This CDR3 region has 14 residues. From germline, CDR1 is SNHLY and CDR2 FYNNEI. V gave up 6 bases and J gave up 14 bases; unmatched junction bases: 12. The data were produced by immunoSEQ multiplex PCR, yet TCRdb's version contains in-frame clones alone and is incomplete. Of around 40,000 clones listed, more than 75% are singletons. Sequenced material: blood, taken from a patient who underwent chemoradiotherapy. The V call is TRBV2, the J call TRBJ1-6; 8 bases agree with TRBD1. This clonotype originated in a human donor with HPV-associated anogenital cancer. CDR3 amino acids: CASRSGGSGSALHF. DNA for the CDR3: TGTGCCAGCAGGTCAGGGGGCTCGGGTTCGGCCCTCCACTTT.